The clone carrying this T cell receptor (beta chain) was counted once. Its matching antigen is unknown. The source of the sample is a study of blood T cells in healthy people across ages. The wider study: Capture via template switching afforded approximately one barcoded beta molecule per two T cells. General study points: Changes in expanded clonotypes were possibly confounded, as the CMV status of donors was unknown.

For the second PCR, which ran for about 7 to 12 cycles, a sample-barcoded 5' primer and a J-beta primer mix were used. TCRdb re-called the 5' RACE reads with MiXCR, one entry per CDR3 protein. The table records more than 700,000 distinct CDR3 sequences, 40% to 65% of them present only once. V lost 5 bases, J lost 7 bases, and 11 bases stayed unmatched. CDR3 length: 15 amino acids. Germline V lookup: CDR1 MNHEY, CDR2 SVGEGT. The receptor comes from a man aged 80 or over in good health. Sequencing was done on a sample of blood. This chain uses TRBV6-2 or TRBV6-3 with TRBJ2-7, with TRBD1 matching over 10 bases. The CDR3 DNA follows: TGTGCCAGCAGTATGACAGGGGGCGCTCCAGGAGAGCAGTACTTC. It codes for CASSMTGGAPGEQYF.